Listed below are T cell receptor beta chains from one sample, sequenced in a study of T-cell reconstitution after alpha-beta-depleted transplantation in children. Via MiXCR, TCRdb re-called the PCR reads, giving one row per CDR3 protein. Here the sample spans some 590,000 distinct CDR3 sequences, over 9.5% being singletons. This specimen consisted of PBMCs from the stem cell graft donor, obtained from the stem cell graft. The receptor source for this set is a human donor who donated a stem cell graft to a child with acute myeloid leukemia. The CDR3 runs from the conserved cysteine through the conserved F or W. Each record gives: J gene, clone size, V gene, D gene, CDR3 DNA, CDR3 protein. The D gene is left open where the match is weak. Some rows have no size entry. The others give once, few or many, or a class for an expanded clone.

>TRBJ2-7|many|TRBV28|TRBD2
TGTGCCACGAGCGGGAGGACCCGGGGGCAGTACTTC
CATSGRTRGQYF
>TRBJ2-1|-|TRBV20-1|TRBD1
TGCAGTGCCCATATCCCCACAGGGGGCGGCTCCTACAATGAGCAGTTCTTC
CSAHIPTGGGSYNEQFF
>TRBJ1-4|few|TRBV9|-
TGTGCCAGCAGCGCACAGGTGGGTTTAGGAGATGAAAAACTGTTTTTT
CASSAQVGLGDEKLFF
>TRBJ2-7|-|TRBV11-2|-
TGTGCCAGCAGCTTTGGGCCTACAGACTACGAGCAGTACTTC
CASSFGPTDYEQYF
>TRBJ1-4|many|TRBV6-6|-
TGTGCCAGCAGTTACTCGGATGAAAAACTGTTTTTT
CASSYSDEKLFF
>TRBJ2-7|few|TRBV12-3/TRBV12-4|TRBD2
TGTGCCAGCAGACAGCGGGAGGGCTCCTACGAGCAGTACTTC
CASRQREGSYEQYF
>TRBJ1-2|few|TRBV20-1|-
TGCAGTGCTCGTGCCGGACTTAACTATGGCTACACCTTC
CSARAGLNYGYTF
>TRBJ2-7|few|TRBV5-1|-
TGCGCCAGCAGCTTGCTCGAGGCGGACTACGAGCAGTACTTC
CASSLLEADYEQYF
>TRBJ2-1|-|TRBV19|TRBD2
TGTGCCAGTAGTATCCTTAGCGGGATCCTCGGCAATGAGCAGTTCTTC
CASSILSGILGNEQFF
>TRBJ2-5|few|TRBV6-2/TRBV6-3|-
TGTGCCAGCAGCAACCCCCCCGGGACCCAGTACTTC
CASSNPPGTQYF
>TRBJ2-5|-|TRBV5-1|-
TGCGCCAGCAGTATGCCTGGACAAGAGACCCAGTACTTC
CASSMPGQETQYF
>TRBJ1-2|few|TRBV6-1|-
TGTGCCAGCAGTCCCACCGGGGAGTATGGCTACACCTTC
CASSPTGEYGYTF
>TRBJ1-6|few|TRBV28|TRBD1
TGTGCCAGCAGCCCCAGACAGGGTCAGAATTCACCCCTCCACTTT
CASSPRQGQNSPLHF
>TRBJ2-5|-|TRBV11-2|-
TGTGCCAGCAGCTTAGATTGGTTGAAGGCAGAGACCCAGTACTTC
CASSLDWLKAETQYF
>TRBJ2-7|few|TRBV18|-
TGTGCCAGCTCACCACCGGGGCAGGGTGGGAGCTCCTACGAGCAGTACTTC
CASSPPGQGGSSYEQYF
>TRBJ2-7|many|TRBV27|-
TGTGCCAGCAGTTCCTCAGGAAGTCGGGAGCAGTACTTC
CASSSSGSREQYF
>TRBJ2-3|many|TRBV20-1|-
TGCAGTGCTGGGGGACCCACAGATACGCAGTATTTT
CSAGGPTDTQYF
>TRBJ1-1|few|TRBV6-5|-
TGTGCCAGCAGTTCCGCCTTGGGGAGGAACACTGAAGCTTTCTTT
CASSSALGRNTEAFF
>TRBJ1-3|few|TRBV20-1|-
TGCAGTGCTAGACGGGACGTCGGGGGAAACACCATATATTTT
CSARRDVGGNTIYF
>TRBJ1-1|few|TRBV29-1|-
TGCAGCGCCAAGGGAGGGGACACTGAAGCTTTCTTT
CSAKGGDTEAFF
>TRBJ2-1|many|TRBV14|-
TGTGCCAGCAGCCCTGAAGCCTTCATCAGGGAGCAGTTCTTC
CASSPEAFIREQFF
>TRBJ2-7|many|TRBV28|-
TGTGCCAGCACTCCCCTGGGGGTCATGGACAGACCTGACGAGCAGTACTTC
CASTPLGVMDRPDEQYF
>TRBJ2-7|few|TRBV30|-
TGTGCCTGGGGACTATCCTACGAGCAGTACTTC
CAWGLSYEQYF
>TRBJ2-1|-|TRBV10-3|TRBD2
TGTGCCATCAGTGAGTCGACGGTAGCGGGAGACCCCAACAATGAGCAGTTCTTC
CAISESTVAGDPNNEQFF
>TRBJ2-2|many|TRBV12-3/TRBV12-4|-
TGTGCCAGCAGTTTAATAGCGAGCGGGGAGCTGTTTTTT
CASSLIASGELFF
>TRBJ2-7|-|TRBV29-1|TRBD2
TGCAGCGTTGAAGAGGGGCTAGCGGGGGACTACGAGCAGTACTTC
CSVEEGLAGDYEQYF
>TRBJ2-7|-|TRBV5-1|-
TGCGCCAGCAGCACCGCGGACTCCTACGAGCAGTACTTC
CASSTADSYEQYF
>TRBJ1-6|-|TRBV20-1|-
TGCAGTGCGGGACCCCTCCACTTT
CSAGPLHF
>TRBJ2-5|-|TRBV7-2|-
TGTGCCAGCAGCTTATTCCCCGCGAGAGGGACAGAGACCCAGTACTTC
CASSLFPARGTETQYF
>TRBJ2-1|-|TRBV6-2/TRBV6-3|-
TGTGCCAGCATACCGTATAACAATGAGCAGTTCTTC
CASIPYNNEQFF
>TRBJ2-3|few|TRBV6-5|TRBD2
TGTGCCAGCAGTTACCCGCCGGGACTAGCGGGAGCAGGCGATACGCAGTATTTT
CASSYPPGLAGAGDTQYF
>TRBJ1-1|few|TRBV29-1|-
TGCAGCGTTGAGGGCGGCCCGAACACTGAAGCTTTCTTT
CSVEGGPNTEAFF
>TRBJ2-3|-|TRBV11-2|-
TGTGCCAGCAGCTTCGACACGCGGGGCAGGGGGGGTCCAGATACGCAGTATTTT
CASSFDTRGRGGPDTQYF
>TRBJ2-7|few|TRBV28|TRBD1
TGTGCCAGCAGCCTCCCGGGACAGGGAAAACACGAGCAGTACTTC
CASSLPGQGKHEQYF
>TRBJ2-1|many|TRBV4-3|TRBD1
TGCGCCAGCAGCCAAGTTGCGGGACAGGGGGCGCCGGGTGAGCAGTTCTTC
CASSQVAGQGAPGEQFF
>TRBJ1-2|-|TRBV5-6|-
TGTGCCAGCAGCTCGCTTTGGGACCAGGGGAACTATGGCTACACCTTC
CASSSLWDQGNYGYTF
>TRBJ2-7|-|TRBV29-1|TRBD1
TGCAGCGTCGTCTTTCGGGACAGGAGCCCCTACGAGCAGTACTTC
CSVVFRDRSPYEQYF
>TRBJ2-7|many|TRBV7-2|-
TGTGCCAGCAGCATACTAGATCAGGGTTACTACGAGCAGTACTTC
CASSILDQGYYEQYF
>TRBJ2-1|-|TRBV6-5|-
TGTGCCAGCAGTTATGCTAGCGCGAGCTCCTACAATGAGCAGTTCTTC
CASSYASASSYNEQFF
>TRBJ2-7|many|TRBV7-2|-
TGTGCCAGCAGCTTAGATGGGGCGAGCAGCTCCTACGAGCAGTACTTC
CASSLDGASSSYEQYF
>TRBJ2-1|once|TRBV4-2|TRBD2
TGTGCCAGCAGCCAACGATCGGGGCTAGCGGGAGGGACAGAGCAGTTCTTC
CASSQRSGLAGGTEQFF
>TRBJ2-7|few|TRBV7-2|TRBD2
TGTGCCAGCAGCTTAGGCGGGAGTGCTTACGAGCAGTACTTC
CASSLGGSAYEQYF
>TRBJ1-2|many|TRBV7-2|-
TGTGCCAGCAGCTTAGGGGGCTCCCTGGATGGCTACACCTTC
CASSLGGSLDGYTF
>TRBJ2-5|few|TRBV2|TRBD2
TGTGCCAGCAGTCCGGGACTAGCGGGAGAGGGGGAGACCCAGTACTTC
CASSPGLAGEGETQYF
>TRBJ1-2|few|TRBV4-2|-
TGTGCCAGCAACCTCATTACAGAGGGCGCGAATGGCTACACCTTC
CASNLITEGANGYTF
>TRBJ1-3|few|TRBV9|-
TGTGCCAGCAGCGTAGATCGAGAGACCTCAGGAAACACCATATATTTT
CASSVDRETSGNTIYF
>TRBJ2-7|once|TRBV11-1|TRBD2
TGTGCCAGCAGCTTATCAGCGGGGGGGACACAGACTTCTGTCGAGCAGTACTTC
CASSLSAGGTQTSVEQYF
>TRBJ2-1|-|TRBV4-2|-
TGTGCCATGAGCTGGAGGCCCGGCGAGCAGTTCTTC
CAMSWRPGEQFF
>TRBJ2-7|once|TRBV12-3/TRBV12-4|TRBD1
TGTGCCAGCAGTTTAGCTACCGGGACAGGTAGCGAGCAGTACTTC
CASSLATGTGSEQYF
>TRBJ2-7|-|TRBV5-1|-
TGCGCCAGCAGCCCGGGGCCGAACCAGTACGAGCAGTACTTC
CASSPGPNQYEQYF
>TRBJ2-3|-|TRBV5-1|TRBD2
TGCGCCAGCAGCTTCGCTAGCGGAGGGGACACAGATACGCAGTATTTT
CASSFASGGDTDTQYF